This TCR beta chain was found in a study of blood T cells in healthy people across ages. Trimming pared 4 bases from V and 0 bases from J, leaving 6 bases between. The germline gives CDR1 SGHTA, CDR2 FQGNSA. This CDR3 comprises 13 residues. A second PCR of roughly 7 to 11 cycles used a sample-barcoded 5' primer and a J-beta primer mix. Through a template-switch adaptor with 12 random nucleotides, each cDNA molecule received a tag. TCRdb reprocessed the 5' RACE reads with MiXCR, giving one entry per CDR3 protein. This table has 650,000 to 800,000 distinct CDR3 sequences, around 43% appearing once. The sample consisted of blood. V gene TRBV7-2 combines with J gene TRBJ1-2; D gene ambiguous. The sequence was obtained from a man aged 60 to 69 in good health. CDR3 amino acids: CASSCYANYGYTF. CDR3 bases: TGTGCCAGCAGCTGCTATGCTAACTATGGCTACACCTTC. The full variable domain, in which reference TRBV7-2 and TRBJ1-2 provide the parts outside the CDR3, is GAGVSQSPSNKVTEKGKDVELRCDPISGHTALYWYRQSLGQGLEFLIYFQGNSAPDKSGLPSDRFSAERTGGSVSTLTIQRTQQEDSAVYLCASSCYANYGYTFGSGTRLTVV.